The source of this TCR beta chain is a study of Ad26.COV2.S vaccination and SARS-CoV-2 variants. Study details: Ad26.COV2.S was injected intramuscularly once or twice, 56 days apart.

Here immunoSEQ multiplex PCR was the method, and the copy in TCRdb shows in-frame clones only, minus some. The sample has hundreds of thousands of clones; approximately 92% are singletons. Deletions cut 5 bases from V and 1 base from J, with 11 bases between. Germline CDR1 is LGHNT and CDR2 is FRNRAP. The CDR3 has 14 residues. The sample's treatment: some 20 received Ad26.COV2.S at low or high dose, single or two shots; 5 received placebo; per-sample allocation not given. Sampling occurred on day 63 after the first vaccine or placebo injection. The donor was a Boston adult aged 18-55 years. This clonotype was sampled from a person aged 18 to 59 who received the Ad26.COV2.S COVID-19 vaccine or a placebo. The material sequenced was peripheral blood, taken in a trial of Ad26.COV2.S vaccine versus placebo. The chain joins TRBV12-5 to TRBJ2-5, with D possibly TRBD2 on 5 matching bases. This CDR3 is CASGLRGFQETQYF. CDR3 DNA: TGTGCTAGTGGTCTCCGCGGGTTCCAAGAGACCCAGTACTTC. The variable domain in full, completed from reference TRBV12-5 and TRBJ2-5, reads DARVTQTPRHKVTEMGQEVTMRCQPILGHNTVFWYRQTMMQGLELLAYFRNRAPLDDSGMPKDRFSAEMPDATLATLKIQPSEPRDSAVYFCASGLRGFQETQYFGPGTRLLVL.